This T cell receptor beta chain is drawn from a study of cytomegalovirus exposure and HLA in healthy donors. In the study overall: Of the donors genotyped, approximately 400 in all, around 76% fell in the Caucasian-associated ancestry cluster.

As regards this clone: What it binds is unknown.

Whole-study findings and limits: Some TCR beta chains (roughly 150 of them) were listed as cytomegalovirus-associated. Later on, an analysis found that several of the most significant clusters appeared to be linked to common viral pathogens, which included parvovirus B19. Later analysis reportedly placed an Asian-associated ancestry cluster below the roughly 630-donor mean in N-insertions.

PCR used 60 Vbeta primers and 13 Jbeta primers. Sequencing used immunoSEQ multiplex PCR; TCRdb keeps in-frame clones, though not all of them. The table lists about 230,000 clones, 77% of them singletons. V trimming: 3 bases; J trimming: 2 bases; junction bases outside the gene matches: 0. The CDR3 runs to 14 residues. Germline CDR1 WSHSY, CDR2 SAAADI. The rearrangement links TRBV10-2 to TRBJ1-5; 8 bases map to TRBD1. Material for sequencing was PBMCs. This TCR derives from a woman in her fifties or sixties in good health and CMV-seropositive. The CDR3 region is CASSEQGGNQPQHF. The DNA for the CDR3 is TGCGCCAGCAGTGAACAGGGGGGCAATCAGCCCCAGCATTTT.